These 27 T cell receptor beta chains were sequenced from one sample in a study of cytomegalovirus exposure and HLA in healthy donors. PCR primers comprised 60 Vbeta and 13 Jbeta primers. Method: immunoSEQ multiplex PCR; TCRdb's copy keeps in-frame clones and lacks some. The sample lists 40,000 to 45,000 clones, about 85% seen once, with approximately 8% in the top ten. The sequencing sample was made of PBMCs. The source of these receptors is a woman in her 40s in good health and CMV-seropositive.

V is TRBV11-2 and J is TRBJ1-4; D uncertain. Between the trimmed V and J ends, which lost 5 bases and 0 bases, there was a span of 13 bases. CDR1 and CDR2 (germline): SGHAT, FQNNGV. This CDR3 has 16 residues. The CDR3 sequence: CASSPLAFATNEKLFF. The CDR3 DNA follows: TGTGCCAGCAGCCCCTTGGCATTCGCAACTAATGAAAAACTGTTTTTT.

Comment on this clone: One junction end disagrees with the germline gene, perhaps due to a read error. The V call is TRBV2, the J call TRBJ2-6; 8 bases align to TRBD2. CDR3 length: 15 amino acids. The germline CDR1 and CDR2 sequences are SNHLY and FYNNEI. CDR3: CASTELADGANVLTF. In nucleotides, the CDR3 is TGTGCCAGCACTGAACTAGCGGATGGGGCCAACGTCCTGACTTTC.

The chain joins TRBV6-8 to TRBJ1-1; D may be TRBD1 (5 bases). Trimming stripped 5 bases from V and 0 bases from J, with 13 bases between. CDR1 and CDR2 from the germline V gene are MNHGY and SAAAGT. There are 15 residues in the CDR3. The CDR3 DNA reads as TGTGCCAGCAGTCCGGAGGGAGGGGTGAACACTGAAGCTTTCTTT. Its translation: CASSPEGGVNTEAFF.

The CDR3 nucleotides are TGTGCCAGCAGCCCCCGGGGTAGTTCCTATAATTCACCCCTCCACTTT. This codes for CASSPRGSSYNSPLHF. The chain links TRBV7-8 to TRBJ1-6, with D hard to call. Germline assignment: CDR1 SGHVS and CDR2 FQNEAQ. The CDR3 sequence is 16 residues long. Trimming removed 5 bases from V and 1 base from J, with 12 bases in between.

The CDR3 sequence is CASSRADSNIQYF. The DNA for the CDR3 is TGCGCCAGCAGTAGAGCCGATTCGAACATTCAGTACTTC. This chain links TRBV10-1 with TRBJ2-4; D is undetermined. CDR1 is WNHNN and CDR2 is SYGVQD in the germline V gene (reference sequence). This CDR3 has 13 amino acids. The V and J ends lost 5 bases and 7 bases respectively, with 12 bases between them.

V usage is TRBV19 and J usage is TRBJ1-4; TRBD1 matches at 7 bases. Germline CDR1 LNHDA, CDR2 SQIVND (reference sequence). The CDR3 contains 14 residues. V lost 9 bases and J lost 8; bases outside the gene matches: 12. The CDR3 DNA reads TGTGCCAGCCAGGGGGTGACACCGGCGGAAAAACTGTTTTTT. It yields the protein CASQGVTPAEKLFF.

The CDR3 nucleotides are TGTGCCAGCAGCCCTTGGTTGTTAGGGACAGGTGCTTGGGAGACCCAGTACTTC. Its protein product is CASSPWLLGTGAWETQYF. This chain uses TRBV7-9 with TRBJ2-5; TRBD1 matches at 8 bases. Germline trimming cut 5 bases from V and 5 bases from J; bases unmatched to any gene: 19. The CDR3 sequence is 18 residues long. CDR1 SEHNR and CDR2 FQNEAQ come from the germline V gene (reference sequence).

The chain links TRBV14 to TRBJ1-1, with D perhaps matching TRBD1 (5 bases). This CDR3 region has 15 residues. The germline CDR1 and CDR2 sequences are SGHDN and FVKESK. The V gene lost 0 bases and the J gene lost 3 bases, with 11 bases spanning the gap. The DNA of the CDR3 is TGTGCCAGCAGCCAAGATGGCAGGGCTTACACTGAAGCTTTCTTT. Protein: CASSQDGRAYTEAFF.

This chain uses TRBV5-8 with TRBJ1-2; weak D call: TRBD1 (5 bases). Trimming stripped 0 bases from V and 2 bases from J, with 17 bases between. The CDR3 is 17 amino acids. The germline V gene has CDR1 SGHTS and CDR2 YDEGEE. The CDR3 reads CASSLAFWVGVNYGYTF. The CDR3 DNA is TGTGCCAGCAGCTTGGCCTTCTGGGTAGGGGTGAACTATGGCTACACCTTC. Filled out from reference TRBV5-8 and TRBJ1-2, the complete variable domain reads EAGVTQSPTHLIKTRGQQATLRCSPISGHTSVYWYQQALGLGLQFLLWYDEGEERNRGNFPPRFSGRQFPNYSSELNVNALELEDSALYLCASSLAFWVGVNYGYTFGSGTRLTVV.

In DNA, the CDR3 is TGTGCCACCAGCAGGGACAGTCTGGCTTACGGCTACACCTTC. This sequence encodes CATSRDSLAYGYTF. This chain links TRBV15 with TRBJ1-2, with D possibly being TRBD1 (6 bases). The CDR3 consists of 14 residues. V was pared by 3 bases and J by 8 bases, with 16 bases between. Germline loops: CDR1 LNHNV, CDR2 YYDKDF (reference sequence).

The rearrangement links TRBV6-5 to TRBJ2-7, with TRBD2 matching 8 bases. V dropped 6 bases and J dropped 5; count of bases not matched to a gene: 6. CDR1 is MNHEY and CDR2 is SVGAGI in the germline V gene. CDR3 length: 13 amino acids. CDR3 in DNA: TGTGCCAGCAGCTACCGCGGGGGGAACGAGCAGTACTTC. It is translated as CASSYRGGNEQYF.

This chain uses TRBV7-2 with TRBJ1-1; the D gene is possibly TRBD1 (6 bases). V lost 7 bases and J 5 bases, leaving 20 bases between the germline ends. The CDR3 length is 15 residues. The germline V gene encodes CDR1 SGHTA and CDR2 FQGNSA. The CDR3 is CASTHGDTGLTEAFF. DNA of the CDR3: TGTGCCAGCACCCACGGGGACACAGGTCTAACTGAAGCTTTCTTT. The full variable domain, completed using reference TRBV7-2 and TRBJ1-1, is GAGVSQSPSNKVTEKGKDVELRCDPISGHTALYWYRQSLGQGLEFLIYFQGNSAPDKSGLPSDRFSAERTGGSVSTLTIQRTQQEDSAVYLCASTHGDTGLTEAFFGQGTRLTVV.

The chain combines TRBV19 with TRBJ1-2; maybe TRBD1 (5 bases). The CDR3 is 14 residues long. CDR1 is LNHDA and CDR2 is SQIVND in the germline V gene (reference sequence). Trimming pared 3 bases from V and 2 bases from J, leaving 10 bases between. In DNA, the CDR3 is TGTGCCAGTAGTATGGGGCGAATCAACTATGGCTACACCTTC. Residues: CASSMGRINYGYTF. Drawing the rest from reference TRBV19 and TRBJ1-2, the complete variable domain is DGGITQSPKYLFRKEGQNVTLSCEQNLNHDAMYWYRQDPGQGLRLIYYSQIVNDFQKGDIAEGYSVSREKKESFPLTVTSAQKNPTAFYLCASSMGRINYGYTFGSGTRLTVV.

This chain's CDR3 is CASSLVGAPSYNEQFF. In nucleotides, the CDR3 is TGCGCCAGCAGCTTGGTGGGGGCGCCCTCCTACAATGAGCAGTTCTTC. The chain links TRBV5-1 to TRBJ2-1; possible D gene TRBD1, 6 bases. V gave up 0 bases and J gave up 0 bases, with 10 bases separating them. This CDR3 spans 16 amino acids. Germline CDR1 reads SGHRS; CDR2 reads YFSETQ.

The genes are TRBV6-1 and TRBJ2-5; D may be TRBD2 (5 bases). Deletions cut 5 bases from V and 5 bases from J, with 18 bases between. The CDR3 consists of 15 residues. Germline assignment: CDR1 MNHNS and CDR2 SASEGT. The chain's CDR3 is CASSSGLGAKETQYF. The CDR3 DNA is TGTGCCAGCAGTTCCGGACTGGGCGCGAAGGAGACCCAGTACTTC.

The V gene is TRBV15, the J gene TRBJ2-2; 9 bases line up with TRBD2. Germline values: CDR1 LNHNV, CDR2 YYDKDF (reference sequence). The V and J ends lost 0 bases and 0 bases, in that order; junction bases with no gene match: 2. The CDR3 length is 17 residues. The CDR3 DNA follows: TGTGCCACCAGCAGAGAGTGGACTAGCGCGAACACCGGGGAGCTGTTTTTT. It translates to CATSREWTSANTGELFF.

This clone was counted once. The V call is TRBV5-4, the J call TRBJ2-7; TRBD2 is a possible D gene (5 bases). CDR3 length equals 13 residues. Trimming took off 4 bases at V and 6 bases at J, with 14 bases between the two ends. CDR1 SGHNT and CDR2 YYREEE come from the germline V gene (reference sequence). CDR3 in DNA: TGTGCCAGCAGCAGGGAGTACTCGGGCGAGCAGTACTTC. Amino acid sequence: CASSREYSGEQYF.

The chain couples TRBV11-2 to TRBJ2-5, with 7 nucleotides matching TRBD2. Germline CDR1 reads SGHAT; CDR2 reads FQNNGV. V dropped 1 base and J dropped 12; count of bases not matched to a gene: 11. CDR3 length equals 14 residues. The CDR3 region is CASSLGPAGPAEYF. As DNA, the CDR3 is TGTGCCAGCAGCTTAGGTCCAGCGGGACCGGCTGAGTACTTC.

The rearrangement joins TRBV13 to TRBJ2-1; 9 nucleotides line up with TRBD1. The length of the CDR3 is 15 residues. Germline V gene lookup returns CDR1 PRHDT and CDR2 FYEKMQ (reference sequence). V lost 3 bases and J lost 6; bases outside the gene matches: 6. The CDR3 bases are TGTGCCAGCAGCTTGGGGGACAGGGTGGGCAATGAGCAGTTCTTC. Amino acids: CASSLGDRVGNEQFF.

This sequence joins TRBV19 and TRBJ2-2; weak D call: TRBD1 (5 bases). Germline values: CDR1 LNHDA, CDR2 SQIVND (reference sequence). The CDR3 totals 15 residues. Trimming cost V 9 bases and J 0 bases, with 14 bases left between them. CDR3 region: CASLQTDANTGELFF. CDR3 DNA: TGTGCCAGCCTGCAGACAGACGCGAACACCGGGGAGCTGTTTTTT.

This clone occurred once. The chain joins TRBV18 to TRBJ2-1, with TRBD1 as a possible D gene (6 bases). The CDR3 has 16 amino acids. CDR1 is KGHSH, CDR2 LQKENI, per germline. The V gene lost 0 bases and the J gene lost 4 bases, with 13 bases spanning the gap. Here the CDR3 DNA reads TGTGCCAGCTCACCACCTGGGACACTACTATACAATGAGCAGTTCTTC. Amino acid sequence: CASSPPGTLLYNEQFF. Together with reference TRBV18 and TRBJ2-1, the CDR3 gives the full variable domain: NAGVMQNPRHLVRRRGQEARLRCSPMKGHSHVYWYRQLPEEGLKFMVYLQKENIIDESGMPKERFSAEFPKEGPSILRIQQVVRGDSAAYFCASSPPGTLLYNEQFFGPGTRLTVL.

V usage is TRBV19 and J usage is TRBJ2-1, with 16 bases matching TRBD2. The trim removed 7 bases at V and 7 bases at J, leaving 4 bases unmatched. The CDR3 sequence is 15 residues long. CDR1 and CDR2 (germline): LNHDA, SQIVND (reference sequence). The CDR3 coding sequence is TGTGCCAGTACCCAGGGACTAGCGGGAGGGAATGAGCAGTTCTTC. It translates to CASTQGLAGGNEQFF.

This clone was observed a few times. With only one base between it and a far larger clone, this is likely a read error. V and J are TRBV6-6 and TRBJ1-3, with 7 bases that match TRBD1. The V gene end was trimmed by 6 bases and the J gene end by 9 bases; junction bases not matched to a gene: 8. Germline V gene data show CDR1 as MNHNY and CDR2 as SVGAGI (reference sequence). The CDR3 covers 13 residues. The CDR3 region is CASRSGTETTIYF. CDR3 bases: TGTGCCAGCAGATCCGGGACAGAGACCACCATATATTTT.

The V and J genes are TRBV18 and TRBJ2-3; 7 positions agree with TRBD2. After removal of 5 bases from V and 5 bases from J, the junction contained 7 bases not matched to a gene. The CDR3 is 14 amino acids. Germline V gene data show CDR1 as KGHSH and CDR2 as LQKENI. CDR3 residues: CASSSLAEGDTQYF. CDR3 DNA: TGTGCCAGCTCATCCCTAGCGGAGGGAGATACGCAGTATTTT.

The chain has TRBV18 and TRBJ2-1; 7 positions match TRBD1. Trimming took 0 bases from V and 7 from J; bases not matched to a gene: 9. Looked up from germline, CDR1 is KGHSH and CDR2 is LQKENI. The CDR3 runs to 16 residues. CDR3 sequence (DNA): TGTGCCAGCTCACCACCCGGGACAGCGATTCGGAATGAGCAGTTCTTC. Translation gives CASSPPGTAIRNEQFF.

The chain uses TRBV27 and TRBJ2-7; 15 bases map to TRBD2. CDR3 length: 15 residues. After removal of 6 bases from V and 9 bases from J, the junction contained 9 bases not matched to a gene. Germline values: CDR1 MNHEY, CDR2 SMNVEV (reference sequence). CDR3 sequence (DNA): TGTGCCAGCAGGGGGACTAGCGGGGGGTCGTGGGGGCAGTACTTC. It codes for CASRGTSGGSWGQYF.

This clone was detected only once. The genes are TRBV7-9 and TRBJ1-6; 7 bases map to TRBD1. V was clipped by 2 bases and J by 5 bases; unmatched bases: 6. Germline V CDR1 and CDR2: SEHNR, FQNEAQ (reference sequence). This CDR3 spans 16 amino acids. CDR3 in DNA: TGTGCCAGCAGCTTAAGGACAGGCGGAAATAATTCACCCCTCCACTTT. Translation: CASSLRTGGNNSPLHF.